Presented here are 16 T cell receptor beta chains from one specimen sequenced in a study of radiotherapy plus CTLA-4 blockade in lung cancer. Data came from immunoSEQ multiplex PCR; TCRdb stores just in-frame clones and leaves some out. The sample includes around 40,000 clones, roughly 70% seen only once; the top ten take approximately 9.9%. The sample consisted of peripheral blood, taken from a patient treated with radiotherapy plus ipilimumab. The receptor set was obtained from a human donor with non-small cell lung cancer who had stable disease on radiotherapy plus ipilimumab.

The CDR3 here is CASSLTANEKLFF. As DNA, the CDR3 is TGTGCCAGCAGCTTAACCGCGAATGAAAAACTGTTTTTT. The chain couples TRBV7-9 to TRBJ1-4, with unresolved D. The CDR3 runs to 13 residues. V shed 2 bases and J shed 5 bases, with 6 bases lying between them. From germline, CDR1 is SEHNR and CDR2 FQNEAQ (reference sequence). Using reference TRBV7-9 and TRBJ1-4 for the parts outside the CDR3, the full variable domain is DTGVSQNPRHKITKRGQNVTFRCDPISEHNRLYWYRQTLGQGPEFLTYFQNEAQLEKSRLLSDRFSAERPKGSFSTLEIQRTEQGDSAMYLCASSLTANEKLFFGSGTQLSVL.

This sequence joins TRBV20-1 and TRBJ1-2; unclear D gene. Looked up from germline, CDR1 is DFQATT and CDR2 is SNEGSKA (reference sequence). Trimming left V 7 bases short and J 2 bases short, with 8 bases between. The CDR3 is 11 amino acids. Here the CDR3 reads CSVNTNYGYTF. The CDR3 region has the DNA TGCAGTGTTAACACCAACTATGGCTACACCTTC.

The chain links TRBV29-1 to TRBJ2-1; TRBD2 is a possible D gene (6 bases). Germline CDR1 is SQVTM and CDR2 is ANQGSEA. The CDR3 has 14 amino acids. V was cut by 8 bases and J by 6 bases, with 20 bases left in between. CDR3 sequence (DNA): TGCAGCCTCGCCACTCGGGGAGGAACCAATGAGCAGTTCTTC. This sequence encodes CSLATRGGTNEQFF.

This rearrangement joins TRBV7-9 to TRBJ2-7; 13 bases match TRBD2. V shed 1 base, J shed 1 base, and the junction held 7 bases outside the gene matches. This CDR3 has 18 residues. Germline-derived CDR1 and CDR2 are SEHNR and FQNEAQ (reference sequence). CDR3 DNA: TGTGCCAGCAGCTTAGGGACTACTAGCGGGGGGGTGTCCTACGAGCAGTACTTC. Translation gives CASSLGTTSGGVSYEQYF.

The chain couples TRBV11-1 to TRBJ2-7, with D perhaps matching TRBD2 (6 bases). The CDR3 is 16 residues long. Between the trimmed V and J ends, which lost 1 base and 3 bases, there was a span of 16 bases. Germline V gives CDR1 SGHAT, CDR2 FQDESV (reference sequence). CDR3: CASSLGPQIGGYEQYF. Here the CDR3 DNA reads TGTGCCAGCAGCTTAGGGCCCCAAATCGGGGGCTACGAGCAGTACTTC.

This clone appeared a single time. V gene TRBV25-1 combines with J gene TRBJ2-3, with D possibly TRBD2 on 5 matching bases. The length of the CDR3 is 12 residues. The V end lost 6 bases, the J end lost 2 bases, and 6 bases lay between the germline ends. The germline gives CDR1 MGHDK, CDR2 SYGVNS. CDR3 sequence: CASRGLTDTQYF. The CDR3 DNA sequence: TGTGCCAGCAGAGGACTCACAGATACGCAGTATTTT.

This chain links TRBV6-6 with TRBJ1-5; maybe TRBD1 (6 bases). CDR1 and CDR2 from the germline V gene are MNHNY and SVGAGI (reference sequence). The CDR3 consists of 12 residues. V was cut by 7 bases and J by 4 bases, with 8 bases left in between. This CDR3 reads CASTTGNQPQHF. As DNA, the CDR3 is TGTGCCAGCACGACAGGAAATCAGCCCCAGCATTTT.

V gene TRBV5-6 combines with J gene TRBJ1-4; TRBD1 is a possible D gene (5 bases). The germline gives CDR1 SGHDT, CDR2 YYEEEE. The V end was cut by 4 bases, the J end by 0 bases, with 19 bases between. The CDR3 has 18 residues. CDR3 amino acids: CASSLREGAVPTNEKLFF. The CDR3 DNA is TGTGCCAGCAGCCTCCGTGAAGGGGCAGTCCCAACTAATGAAAAACTGTTTTTT.

The chain uses TRBV5-1 and TRBJ2-5, with a tentative D call TRBD1 (6 bases). The CDR3 is 15 residues long. Trimming removed 4 bases at V and 5 bases at J, with 18 bases between. CDR1 SGHRS and CDR2 YFSETQ come from the germline V gene. CDR3 protein: CASSPGGGSRETQYF. The DNA for the CDR3 is TGCGCCAGCAGCCCAGGTGGGGGCAGTCGGGAGACCCAGTACTTC.

This clone was recorded once. V usage is TRBV9 and J usage is TRBJ2-7; perhaps TRBD2 as D (6 bases). There are 14 residues in the CDR3. V was pared by 0 bases and J by 6 bases, with 13 bases between. The germline CDR1 and CDR2 sequences are SGDLS and YYNGEE. The CDR3 is CASSVVPAGGEQYF. CDR3 bases: TGTGCCAGCAGCGTAGTGCCTGCCGGGGGCGAGCAGTACTTC.

This clone occurred once. The J gene is TRBJ1-6, the V gene TRBV11-3; D gene ambiguous. V was pared by 2 bases and J by 8 bases, with 7 bases between. CDR3 length: 13 amino acids. Looked up from germline, CDR1 is SGHNT and CDR2 is YENEEA. CDR3 sequence (DNA): TGTGCCAGCAGCTTAATGAGGGATTCACCCCTCCACTTT. It codes for CASSLMRDSPLHF.

Here the CDR3 reads CASKDAGTVYGYTF. The CDR3 nucleotides are TGTGCCAGCAAAGACGCTGGGACAGTCTATGGCTACACCTTC. The gene calls are TRBV2 and TRBJ1-2, with 7 bases aligning to TRBD1. The ends lost 7 bases at V and 4 bases at J; junction bases unmatched: 9. The CDR3 loop spans 14 amino acids. The germline CDR1 and CDR2 sequences are SNHLY and FYNNEI.

The J gene is TRBJ2-1, the V gene TRBV11-3; TRBD2 agrees at 9 bases. V was clipped by 0 bases and J by 5 bases; unmatched bases: 8. The CDR3 contains 17 residues. Germline CDR1 reads SGHNT; CDR2 reads YENEEA. CDR3 loop: CASSLDRRGGRDNEQFF. The CDR3, as DNA: TGTGCCAGCAGCTTAGATCGGCGGGGGGGCCGGGACAATGAGCAGTTCTTC.

The J gene is TRBJ2-3, the V gene TRBV7-9; 7 bases are shared with TRBD2. CDR1 SEHNR and CDR2 FQNEAQ come from the germline V gene (reference sequence). The CDR3 sequence is 16 residues long. J was trimmed by 2 bases and V by 4 bases; bases with no gene match: 9. The CDR3 loop is CASSSWGSGATDTQYF. The DNA for the CDR3 is TGTGCCAGCAGCTCGTGGGGAAGCGGGGCCACAGATACGCAGTATTTT.

The V gene is TRBV10-3, the J gene TRBJ2-7; possibly TRBD2 for D (5 bases). Germline loops: CDR1 ENHRY, CDR2 SYGVKD. Trimming took 8 bases from V and 1 from J, leaving 12 bases between them. CDR3 length equals 13 residues. CDR3 sequence reads: CAIGSGGSYEQYF. The CDR3, as DNA: TGTGCCATCGGGTCCGGCGGGTCCTACGAGCAGTACTTC.

This clone was counted once. The chain carries TRBV5-5 and TRBJ1-3; perhaps TRBD1 as D (6 bases). The CDR3 has 15 amino acids. The V end was cut by 4 bases, the J end by 1 base, with 12 bases between. Germline values: CDR1 SGHKS, CDR2 YYEKEE (reference sequence). CDR3 sequence (DNA): TGTGCCAGCAGCCGCGAAGGGGGATCTGGAAACACCATATATTTT. Its protein product is CASSREGGSGNTIYF.